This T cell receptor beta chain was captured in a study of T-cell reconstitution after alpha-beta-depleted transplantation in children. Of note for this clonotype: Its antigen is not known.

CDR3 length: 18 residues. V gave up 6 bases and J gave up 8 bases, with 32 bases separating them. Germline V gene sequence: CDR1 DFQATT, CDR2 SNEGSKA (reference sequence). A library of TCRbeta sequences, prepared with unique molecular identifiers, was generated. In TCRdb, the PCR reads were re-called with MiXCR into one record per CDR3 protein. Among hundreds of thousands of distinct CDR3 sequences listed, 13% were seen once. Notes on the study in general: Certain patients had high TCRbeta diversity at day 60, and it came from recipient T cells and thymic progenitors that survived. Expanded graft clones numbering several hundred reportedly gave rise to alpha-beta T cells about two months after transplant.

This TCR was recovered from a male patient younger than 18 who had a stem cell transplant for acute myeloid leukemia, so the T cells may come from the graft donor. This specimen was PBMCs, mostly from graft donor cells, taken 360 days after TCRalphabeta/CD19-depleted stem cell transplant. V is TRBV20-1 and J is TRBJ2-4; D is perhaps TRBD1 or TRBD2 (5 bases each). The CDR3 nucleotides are TGCAGTGCCATGCCGGGACGGGGTAGGTCGGTCCTCTCTGACATTCAGTACTTC. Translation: CSAMPGRGRSVLSDIQYF.